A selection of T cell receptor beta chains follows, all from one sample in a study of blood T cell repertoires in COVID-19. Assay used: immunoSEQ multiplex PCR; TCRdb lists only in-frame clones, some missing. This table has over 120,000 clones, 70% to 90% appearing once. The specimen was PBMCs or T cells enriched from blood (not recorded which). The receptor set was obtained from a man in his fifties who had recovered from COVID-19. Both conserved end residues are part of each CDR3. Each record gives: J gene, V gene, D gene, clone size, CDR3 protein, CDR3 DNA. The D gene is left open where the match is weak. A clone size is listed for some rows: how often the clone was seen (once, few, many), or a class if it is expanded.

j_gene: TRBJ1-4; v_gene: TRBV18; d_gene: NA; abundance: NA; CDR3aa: CASSQGQRREKLFF; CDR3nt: TGTGCCAGCTCGCAGGGGCAGCGACGCGAAAAACTGTTTTTT
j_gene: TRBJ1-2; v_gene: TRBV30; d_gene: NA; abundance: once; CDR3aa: CAWSPTQDYGYTF; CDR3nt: TGTGCCTGGAGCCCGACACAGGACTATGGCTACACCTTC
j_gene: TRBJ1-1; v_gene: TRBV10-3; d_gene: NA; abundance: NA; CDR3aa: CAISEGRTEAFF; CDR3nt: TGTGCCATCAGTGAAGGGAGAACTGAAGCTTTCTTT
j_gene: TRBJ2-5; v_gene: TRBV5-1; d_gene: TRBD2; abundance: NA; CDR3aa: CASSWRLAGGQETQYF; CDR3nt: TGCGCCAGCAGCTGGAGACTAGCGGGGGGCCAAGAGACCCAGTACTTC
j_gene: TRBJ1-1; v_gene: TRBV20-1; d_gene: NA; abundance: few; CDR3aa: CSASLQGGRTEAFF; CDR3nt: TGCAGTGCTAGTCTACAGGGAGGGCGCACTGAAGCTTTCTTT
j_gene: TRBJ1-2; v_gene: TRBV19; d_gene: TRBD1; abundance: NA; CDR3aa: CASRTDRVYGYTF; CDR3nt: TGTGCCAGTAGGACCGACAGGGTCTATGGCTACACCTTC
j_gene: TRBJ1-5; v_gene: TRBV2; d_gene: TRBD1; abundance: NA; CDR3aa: CASSVTGNSNQPQHF; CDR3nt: TGTGCCAGCAGCGTGACAGGGAATAGCAATCAGCCCCAGCATTTT
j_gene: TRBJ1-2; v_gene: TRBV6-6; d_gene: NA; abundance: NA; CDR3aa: CASSRETSKGNYGYTF; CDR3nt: TGTGCCAGCAGTCGAGAGACCTCTAAGGGGAACTATGGCTACACCTTC
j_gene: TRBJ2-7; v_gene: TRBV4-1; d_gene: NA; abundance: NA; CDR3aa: CASSQGAYEQYF; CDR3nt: TGCGCCAGCAGCCAAGGGGCGTACGAGCAGTACTTC
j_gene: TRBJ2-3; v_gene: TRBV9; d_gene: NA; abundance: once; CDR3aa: CASSVGFGDTQYF; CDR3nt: TGTGCCAGCAGCGTAGGGTTCGGGGATACGCAGTATTTT
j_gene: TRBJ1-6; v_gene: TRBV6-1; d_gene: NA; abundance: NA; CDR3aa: CASSEREARDNSPLHF; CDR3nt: TGTGCCAGCAGTGAACGTGAAGCCCGGGATAATTCACCCCTCCACTTT
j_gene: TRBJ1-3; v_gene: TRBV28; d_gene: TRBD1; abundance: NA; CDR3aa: CASVGTAGNTIYF; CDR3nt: TGTGCCAGCGTCGGGACAGCCGGAAACACCATATATTTT
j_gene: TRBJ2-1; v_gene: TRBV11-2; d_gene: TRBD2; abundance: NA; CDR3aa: CASSVTSGVYNEQFF; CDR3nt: TGTGCCAGCAGCGTGACTAGCGGGGTATACAATGAGCAGTTCTTC
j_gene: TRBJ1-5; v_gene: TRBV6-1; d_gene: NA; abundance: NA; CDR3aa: CASSLTGWQPQHF; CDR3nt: TGTGCCAGCAGCTTGACAGGTTGGCAGCCCCAGCATTTT
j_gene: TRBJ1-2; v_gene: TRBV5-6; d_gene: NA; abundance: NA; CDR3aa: CASSRWWGGYGYTF; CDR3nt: TGTGCCAGCAGCCGATGGTGGGGAGGTTATGGCTACACCTTC
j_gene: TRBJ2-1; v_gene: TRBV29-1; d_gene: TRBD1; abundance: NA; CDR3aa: CSVQGTGRDEQFF; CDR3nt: TGCAGCGTGCAGGGGACAGGGAGGGATGAGCAGTTCTTC
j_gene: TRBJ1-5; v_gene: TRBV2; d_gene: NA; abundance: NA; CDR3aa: CASTRSSGANQPQHF; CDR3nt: TGTGCCAGCACCCGGAGTTCCGGAGCCAATCAGCCCCAGCATTTT